The rows below give T cell receptor beta chains drawn from one sample of a study of circulating tumor DNA in untreated peripheral T-cell lymphoma. Libraries were prepared by immunoSEQ multiplex PCR; TCRdb keeps only in-frame clonotypes and omits some of them. The data hold approximately 1,000 clones, with about 84% observed a single time. The sequenced material came from tumor tissue. These receptors all come from a human donor with peripheral T-cell lymphoma. CDR3s include the opening cysteine and the closing phenylalanine or tryptophan. The order of the fields is clone size, D gene, V gene, J gene, CDR3 protein, CDR3 DNA. A D gene is named only where the DNA matches it firmly. Size tells how often a clone was seen (once, few, many) or the class of an expanded clone, and some rows leave it out.

clone_size: .; d_call: TRBD2; v_call: TRBV6-8; j_call: TRBJ2-1; cdr3_aa: CASSYGLAGSNEQFF; cdr3_nt: TGTGCCAGCAGTTACGGACTAGCGGGTTCCAATGAGCAGTTCTTC
clone_size: .; d_call: TRBD2; v_call: TRBV19; j_call: TRBJ2-1; cdr3_aa: CASTPGGDYNEQFF; cdr3_nt: TGTGCCAGTACCCCGGGGGGGGATTACAATGAGCAGTTCTTC
clone_size: .; d_call: .; v_call: TRBV12-5; j_call: TRBJ2-5; cdr3_aa: CASGPDGGAETQYF; cdr3_nt: TGTGCTAGTGGTCCCGATGGGGGGGCAGAGACCCAGTACTTC
clone_size: .; d_call: TRBD2; v_call: TRBV6-8; j_call: TRBJ2-1; cdr3_aa: CASSDSSGGANEQFF; cdr3_nt: TGTGCCAGCAGTGACTCTAGCGGGGGGGCTAATGAGCAGTTCTTC
clone_size: .; d_call: TRBD1; v_call: TRBV28; j_call: TRBJ2-2; cdr3_aa: CASSLPRLYFGTENTGELFF; cdr3_nt: TGTGCCAGCAGTCTCCCTCGCCTTTATTTTGGGACAGAAAATACCGGGGAGCTGTTTTTT
clone_size: .; d_call: .; v_call: TRBV6-8; j_call: TRBJ1-6; cdr3_aa: CASNSRDGYNSPLHF; cdr3_nt: TGTGCCAGCAATAGCCGGGACGGATATAATTCACCCCTCCACTTT
clone_size: .; d_call: TRBD2; v_call: TRBV6-7; j_call: TRBJ2-1; cdr3_aa: CASSELAGSYNEQFF; cdr3_nt: TGTGCCAGCAGTGAACTAGCGGGCTCCTACAATGAGCAGTTCTTC
clone_size: .; d_call: .; v_call: TRBV6-8; j_call: TRBJ1-2; cdr3_aa: CASSYLDGDYGYTF; cdr3_nt: TGTGCCAGCAGTTACTTGGACGGCGACTATGGCTACACCTTC
clone_size: .; d_call: .; v_call: TRBV6-8; j_call: TRBJ1-1; cdr3_aa: CASSYSAEMNTEAFF; cdr3_nt: TGTGCCAGCAGTTACTCCGCCGAGATGAACACTGAAGCTTTCTTT
clone_size: .; d_call: .; v_call: TRBV30; j_call: TRBJ1-3; cdr3_aa: CAWSAGPGNTIYF; cdr3_nt: TGTGCCTGGAGCGCGGGACCAGGAAACACCATATATTTT
clone_size: .; d_call: .; v_call: TRBV29-1; j_call: TRBJ2-1; cdr3_aa: CSVEGETYNEQFF; cdr3_nt: TGCAGCGTTGAGGGCGAGACGTACAATGAGCAGTTCTTC
clone_size: few; d_call: TRBD1; v_call: TRBV11-3; j_call: TRBJ1-5; cdr3_aa: CASSIGTGRQPQHF; cdr3_nt: TGTGCCAGCAGCATAGGGACAGGGCGACAGCCCCAGCATTTT
clone_size: few; d_call: .; v_call: TRBV19; j_call: TRBJ1-2; cdr3_aa: CASTRRGQTGTNFYGYTF; cdr3_nt: TGTGCCAGTACCAGGAGAGGACAGACCGGAACTAACTTCTATGGCTACACCTTC
clone_size: .; d_call: .; v_call: TRBV28; j_call: TRBJ1-1; cdr3_aa: CASSFRMQANTEAFF; cdr3_nt: TGTGCCAGCAGTTTTAGGATGCAGGCGAACACTGAAGCTTTCTTT
clone_size: .; d_call: .; v_call: TRBV10-3; j_call: TRBJ1-5; cdr3_aa: CAIQDSLNQPQHF; cdr3_nt: TGTGCCATCCAGGACAGCCTCAATCAGCCCCAGCATTTT
clone_size: .; d_call: TRBD1; v_call: TRBV18; j_call: TRBJ1-2; cdr3_aa: CASSPAGQAYGYTF; cdr3_nt: TGTGCCAGCTCCCCCGCGGGACAGGCATATGGCTACACCTTC
clone_size: .; d_call: TRBD1; v_call: TRBV11-3; j_call: TRBJ1-5; cdr3_aa: CASSRTQGVDQPQHF; cdr3_nt: TGTGCCAGCAGCCGCACACAGGGGGTAGATCAGCCCCAGCATTTT
clone_size: once; d_call: TRBD1; v_call: TRBV6-8; j_call: TRBJ1-5; cdr3_aa: CASSYSRRQGYSNQPQHF; cdr3_nt: TGTGCCAGCAGTTACTCCCGGCGACAGGGGTATAGCAATCAGCCCCAGCATTTT
clone_size: .; d_call: .; v_call: TRBV9; j_call: TRBJ1-1; cdr3_aa: CASSVSGGNTEAFF; cdr3_nt: TGTGCCAGCAGCGTAAGTGGCGGGAACACTGAAGCTTTCTTT
clone_size: .; d_call: TRBD2; v_call: TRBV28; j_call: TRBJ2-7; cdr3_aa: CASSLLSLAGEGEQYF; cdr3_nt: TGTGCCAGCAGTTTATTGTCCCTAGCGGGAGAGGGCGAGCAGTACTTC
clone_size: .; d_call: .; v_call: TRBV6-8; j_call: TRBJ1-2; cdr3_aa: CASSDQFDSSYGYTF; cdr3_nt: TGTGCCAGCAGCGATCAATTTGACAGCAGCTATGGCTACACCTTC
clone_size: few; d_call: TRBD2; v_call: TRBV18; j_call: TRBJ2-3; cdr3_aa: CASSLLTLAPSGNTDTQYF; cdr3_nt: TGTGCCAGCTCTCTCCTGACTCTGGCTCCTAGCGGGAACACAGATACGCAGTATTTT
clone_size: .; d_call: TRBD2; v_call: TRBV6-8; j_call: TRBJ2-7; cdr3_aa: CASLGTSGYEQYF; cdr3_nt: TGTGCCAGCTTAGGGACTAGCGGCTACGAGCAATACTTC
clone_size: .; d_call: TRBD2; v_call: TRBV29-1; j_call: TRBJ2-1; cdr3_aa: CSVNVGTRSNEQFF; cdr3_nt: TGCAGCGTGAATGTCGGGACTAGATCAAATGAGCAGTTCTTC
clone_size: .; d_call: .; v_call: TRBV25-1; j_call: TRBJ2-5; cdr3_aa: CASSEYIQETQYF; cdr3_nt: TGTGCCAGCAGTGAATACATTCAAGAGACCCAGTACTTC
clone_size: .; d_call: .; v_call: TRBV6-7; j_call: TRBJ1-2; cdr3_aa: CASSPLGQYYYGYTF; cdr3_nt: TGTGCCAGCAGCCCCCTAGGACAGTATTACTATGGCTACACCTTC
clone_size: few; d_call: .; v_call: TRBV6-8; j_call: TRBJ2-7; cdr3_aa: CASSRGTAEVDEQYF; cdr3_nt: TGTGCCAGCAGTAGGGGGACCGCAGAAGTGGACGAGCAGTACTTC
clone_size: once; d_call: .; v_call: TRBV15; j_call: TRBJ2-4; cdr3_aa: CATSSLQGQNIQYF; cdr3_nt: TGTGCCACCAGCAGCCTTCAGGGGCAAAACATTCAGTACTTC
clone_size: .; d_call: .; v_call: TRBV4-1; j_call: TRBJ1-5; cdr3_aa: CASSRDLNQPQHF; cdr3_nt: TGCGCCAGCAGCCGGGACCTTAATCAGCCCCAGCATTTT
clone_size: .; d_call: .; v_call: TRBV14; j_call: TRBJ2-1; cdr3_aa: CASKGGVYNEQFF; cdr3_nt: TGTGCCAGCAAAGGGGGGGTATACAATGAGCAGTTCTTC
clone_size: .; d_call: TRBD2; v_call: TRBV10-2; j_call: TRBJ2-5; cdr3_aa: CASSERGGGPQETQYF; cdr3_nt: TGCGCCAGCAGTGAAAGGGGCGGGGGGCCCCAAGAGACCCAGTACTTC
clone_size: .; d_call: TRBD1; v_call: TRBV30; j_call: TRBJ1-2; cdr3_aa: CAWTPHGQGGQPSLNYGYTF; cdr3_nt: TGTGCCTGGACCCCACATGGACAGGGGGGTCAACCTTCTCTTAACTATGGCTACACCTTC
clone_size: .; d_call: TRBD2; v_call: TRBV6-8; j_call: TRBJ2-5; cdr3_aa: CASSEITGGQETQYF; cdr3_nt: TGTGCCAGCAGTGAGATAACGGGGGGACAAGAGACCCAGTACTTC
clone_size: once; d_call: .; v_call: TRBV19; j_call: TRBJ2-7; cdr3_aa: CASSVGDRSYEQYF; cdr3_nt: TGTGCCAGTAGCGTTGGGGACCGATCCTACGAGCAGTACTTC
clone_size: .; d_call: .; v_call: TRBV30; j_call: TRBJ1-4; cdr3_aa: CASTPPFDEKLFF; cdr3_nt: TGTGCCAGCACACCCCCGTTTGACGAAAAACTGTTTTTT
clone_size: .; d_call: TRBD1; v_call: TRBV23-1; j_call: TRBJ2-5; cdr3_aa: CANSQPPHHSPDRVGETQYF; cdr3_nt: TGCGCCAACAGTCAACCCCCACACCACTCCCCGGACAGGGTGGGGGAGACCCAGTACTTC
clone_size: .; d_call: .; v_call: TRBV15; j_call: TRBJ2-7; cdr3_aa: CATSRGNEPPGDEQYF; cdr3_nt: TGTGCCACCAGCAGAGGAAACGAGCCCCCGGGCGACGAGCAGTACTTC
clone_size: .; d_call: .; v_call: TRBV25-1; j_call: TRBJ1-1; cdr3_aa: CASSDVGRPGTEAFF; cdr3_nt: TGTGCCAGCAGTGACGTAGGGAGGCCGGGCACTGAAGCTTTCTTT
clone_size: .; d_call: TRBD1; v_call: TRBV6-1; j_call: TRBJ1-4; cdr3_aa: CASSEAPGQGNEKLFF; cdr3_nt: TGTGCCAGCAGTGAAGCGCCGGGACAGGGGAATGAAAAACTGTTTTTT